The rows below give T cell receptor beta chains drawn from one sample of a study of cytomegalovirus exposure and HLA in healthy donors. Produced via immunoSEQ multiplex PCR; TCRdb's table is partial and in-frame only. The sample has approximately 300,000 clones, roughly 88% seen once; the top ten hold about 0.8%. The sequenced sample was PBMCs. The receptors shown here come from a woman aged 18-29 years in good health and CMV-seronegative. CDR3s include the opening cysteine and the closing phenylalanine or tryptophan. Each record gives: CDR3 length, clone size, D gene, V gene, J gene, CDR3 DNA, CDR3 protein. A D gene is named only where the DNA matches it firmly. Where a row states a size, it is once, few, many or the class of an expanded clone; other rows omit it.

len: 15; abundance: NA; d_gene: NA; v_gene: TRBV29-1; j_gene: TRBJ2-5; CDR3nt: TGCAGCGTTGAGACTCTTAGGGGAAACCAAGAGACCCAGTACTTC; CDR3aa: CSVETLRGNQETQYF
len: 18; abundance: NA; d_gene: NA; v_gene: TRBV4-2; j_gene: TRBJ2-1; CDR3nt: TGTGCCAGCAGCCAAGACCCCTTTGGGGGAGGCCCCTACAATGAGCAGTTCTTC; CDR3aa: CASSQDPFGGGPYNEQFF
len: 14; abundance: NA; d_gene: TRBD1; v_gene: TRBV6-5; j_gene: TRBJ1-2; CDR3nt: TGTGCCAGCACCACCGGGACAGGAGACTATGGCTACACCTTC; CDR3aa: CASTTGTGDYGYTF
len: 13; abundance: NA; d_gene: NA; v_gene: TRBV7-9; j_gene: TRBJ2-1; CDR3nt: TGTGCCAGCAGCCTGAACACTAGATATGAGCAGTTCTTC; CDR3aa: CASSLNTRYEQFF
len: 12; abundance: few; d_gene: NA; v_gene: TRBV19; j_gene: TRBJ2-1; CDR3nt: TGTGCCAGTAGTCCCCTCGCAGATGAGCAGTTCTTC; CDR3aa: CASSPLADEQFF
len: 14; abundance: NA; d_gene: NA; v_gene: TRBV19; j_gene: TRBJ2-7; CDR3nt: TGTGCCAGTAGTCTAACGACAGCAGACTACGAGCAGTACTTC; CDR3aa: CASSLTTADYEQYF
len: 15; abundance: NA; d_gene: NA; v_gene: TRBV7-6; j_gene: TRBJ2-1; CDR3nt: TGTGCCAGCAGCTTAAGTGGGAGCGTCTACAATGAGCAGTTCTTC; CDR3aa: CASSLSGSVYNEQFF
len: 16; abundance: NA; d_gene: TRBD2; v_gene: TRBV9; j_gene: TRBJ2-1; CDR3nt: TGTGCCAGCAGCGCCGGGACTATCCACACCCTCAATGAGCAGTTCTTC; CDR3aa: CASSAGTIHTLNEQFF
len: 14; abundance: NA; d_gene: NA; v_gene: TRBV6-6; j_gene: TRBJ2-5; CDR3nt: TGTGCCAGCAGGTCGACCGACTTGCAAGAGACCCAGTACTTC; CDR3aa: CASRSTDLQETQYF
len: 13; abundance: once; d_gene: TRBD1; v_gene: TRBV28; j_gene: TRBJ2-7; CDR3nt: TGTGCCAGCAGGACGGGACAGGGCCACGAGCAGTACTTC; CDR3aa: CASRTGQGHEQYF
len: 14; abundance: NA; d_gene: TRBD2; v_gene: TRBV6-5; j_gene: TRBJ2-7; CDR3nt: TGTGCCAGCAGCCGGACTAGCGGGACCAACGAGCAGTACTTC; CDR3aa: CASSRTSGTNEQYF
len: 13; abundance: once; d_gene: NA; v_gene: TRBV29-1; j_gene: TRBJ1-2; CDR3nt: TGCAGCGTTGAGGGAGGGGACAACTATGGCTACACCTTC; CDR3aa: CSVEGGDNYGYTF
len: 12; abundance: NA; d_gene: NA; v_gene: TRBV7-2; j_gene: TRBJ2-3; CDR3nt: TGTGCCAGCAGCTTAGGACTACCAACGCAGTATTTT; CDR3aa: CASSLGLPTQYF
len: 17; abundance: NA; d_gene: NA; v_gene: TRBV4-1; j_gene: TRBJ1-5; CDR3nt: TGCGCCAGCAGCCAACTCACCCGGGGCCGAGGGGGTCAGCCCCAGCATTTT; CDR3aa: CASSQLTRGRGGQPQHF
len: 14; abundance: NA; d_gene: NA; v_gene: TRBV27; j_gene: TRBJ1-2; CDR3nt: TGTGCCAGCAGTTCCCTCGCGGCAGGGCGCGGCTACACCTTC; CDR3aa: CASSSLAAGRGYTF
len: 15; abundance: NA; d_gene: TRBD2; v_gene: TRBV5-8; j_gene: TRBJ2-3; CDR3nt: TGTGCCAGCAGCTTCTGGACTAGCGGCACAGATACGCAGTATTTT; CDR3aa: CASSFWTSGTDTQYF
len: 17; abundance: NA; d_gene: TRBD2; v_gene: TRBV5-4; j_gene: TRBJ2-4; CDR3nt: TGTGCCAGCAGCTTGAGGACTAGCGGGACAAGACTTGACATTCAGTACTTC; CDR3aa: CASSLRTSGTRLDIQYF
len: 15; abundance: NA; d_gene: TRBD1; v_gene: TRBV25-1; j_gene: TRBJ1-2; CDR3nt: TGTGCCAGCAGTGGCCAAGGACAGGGATACTATGGCTACACCTTC; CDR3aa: CASSGQGQGYYGYTF